A single sample gave rise to the 25 T cell receptor beta chains below, sequenced in a study of OX40 agonist ivuxolimab in advanced cancers. Profiled with immunoSEQ multiplex PCR; TCRdb holds only in-frame clones, not every one. Counted here are 80,000 or so clones, around 85% occurring once; the ten biggest clones make up around 2.1%. The source material was CD4+ or CD8+ T cells sorted from blood, sampled in a trial of the OX40 agonist ivuxolimab. The source is an adult with an advanced solid tumor such as melanoma, head and neck, liver or kidney cancer.

The V and J genes are TRBV9 and TRBJ1-3, with 8 bases identical to TRBD1. Looked up from germline, CDR1 is SGDLS and CDR2 is YYNGEE. Germline trimming cut 4 bases from V and 5 bases from J; bases unmatched to any gene: 5. The CDR3 covers 14 residues. CDR3 loop: CASSRQGNRNTIYF. Written as DNA, the CDR3 is TGTGCCAGCAGCCGACAGGGGAACAGAAACACCATATATTTT.

This clone came up once. Other DNA sequences from this sample encode an identical CDR3 as well. CDR3 in amino acids: CASSLDGNTGELFF. CDR3 DNA sequence: TGCGCCAGCAGCTTGGATGGGAACACCGGGGAGCTGTTTTTT. This chain links TRBV5-1 with TRBJ2-2; no firm D call. The CDR3 loop spans 14 amino acids. V lost 0 bases to trimming and J lost 1 base, with 4 bases between them. Germline CDR1 and CDR2: SGHRS and YFSETQ.

The chain joins TRBV18 to TRBJ1-1; no reliable D call. This CDR3 has 17 amino acids. The germline V gene encodes CDR1 KGHSH and CDR2 LQKENI. The V end lost 3 bases, the J end lost 6 bases, and 23 bases lay between the germline ends. The CDR3 DNA reads as TGTGCCAGCTCACCCTCGACCGTCGGGATCGCGATAGCTGAAGCTTTCTTT. Translation: CASSPSTVGIAIAEAFF.

The CDR3 sequence: CASSPLDSRNTIYF. The CDR3 DNA reads TGTGCCAGCAGCCCTCTCGATAGTCGAAACACCATATATTTT. The chain uses TRBV6-6 and TRBJ1-3; D uncertain. The germline V gene encodes CDR1 MNHNY and CDR2 SVGAGI (reference sequence). Trimming removed 6 bases from V and 5 bases from J, with 14 bases in between. The CDR3 is 14 residues long.

The chain combines TRBV7-3 with TRBJ2-7; TRBD1 agrees at 8 bases. The CDR3 length is 16 residues. J gave up 3 bases and V 9 bases, and 16 bases lay outside the gene matches. CDR1 SGHTA and CDR2 FQGTGA come from the germline V gene. This chain's CDR3 is CARYNKRTGRYYEQYF. The CDR3 DNA reads as TGTGCCAGGTACAATAAAAGGACAGGGAGATACTACGAGCAGTACTTC.

The chain recombines TRBV5-1 with TRBJ1-3; D remains unclear. This CDR3 has 14 amino acids. The ends were cut back, 0 bases at V and 4 bases at J, with 8 bases in the middle. Germline assignment: CDR1 SGHRS and CDR2 YFSETQ. CDR3 DNA: TGCGCCAGCAGCTTGGGGGCGCAGGGAAACACCATATATTTT. It specifies CASSLGAQGNTIYF.

This clone was picked up a small number of times. CDR3 coding DNA: TGCGCCAGCAGTGATGGGCCCTCGTCCGGGGAGCTGTTTTTT. This translates into CASSDGPSSGELFF. The chain employs TRBV10-1 and TRBJ2-2; D is unclear. This CDR3 is 14 amino acids long. The germline V gene has CDR1 WNHNN and CDR2 SYGVQD (reference sequence). V lost 3 bases to trimming and J lost 6 bases, with 11 bases between them.

This clone was counted a few times. The gene calls are TRBV5-1 and TRBJ1-1; D unresolved. This CDR3 is built from 14 residues. V lost 1 base, J lost 4 bases, and 11 bases lay in between. The germline gives CDR1 SGHRS, CDR2 YFSETQ. The CDR3 sequence: CASSLRSKSTEAFF. In DNA form, the CDR3 reads TGCGCCAGCAGCTTGAGGTCGAAGAGCACTGAAGCTTTCTTT.

V and J are TRBV7-6 and TRBJ2-7, with a tentative D call TRBD1 (6 bases). Per the germline V gene, CDR1 is SGHVS and CDR2 is FNYEAQ. This CDR3 has 17 residues. V was pared by 5 bases and J by 0 bases, with 20 bases between. CDR3 in DNA: TGTGCCAGCAGCGTTATTAGTGGACAGTCGGTCTCCTACGAGCAGTACTTC. Protein: CASSVISGQSVSYEQYF.

The rearrangement joins TRBV6-6 to TRBJ2-2; 7 bases align to TRBD2. CDR1 and CDR2 from the germline V gene are MNHNY and SVGAGI (reference sequence). The CDR3 has 15 residues. The ends lost 6 bases at V and 7 bases at J; junction bases unmatched: 11. The CDR3 nucleotides are TGTGCCAGCAGCCCCCTATTTGGGGGGGGCGGGGAGCTGTTTTTT. Amino acid sequence: CASSPLFGGGGELFF.

CDR3 sequence: CASGVAGQSAYEQYF. As DNA, the CDR3 is TGTGCCAGCGGAGTGGCGGGACAGTCCGCCTACGAGCAGTACTTC. The chain combines TRBV28 with TRBJ2-7; D is perhaps TRBD1 (7 bases). The CDR3 has 15 residues. CDR1 and CDR2 (germline): MDHEN, SYDVKM. The germline V and J ends were trimmed by 8 bases and 2 bases, with 19 bases remaining between them.

This clone occurred a few times. The same CDR3 is also encoded by other DNA sequences in this sample. J is TRBJ1-2 and V is TRBV2; 7 nucleotides line up with TRBD1. CDR3 length: 13 amino acids. J gave up 2 bases and V 4 bases, and 1 base lay outside the gene matches. Germline V gene sequence: CDR1 SNHLY, CDR2 FYNNEI. The CDR3 loop is CASSGQGNYGYTF. The CDR3 bases are TGTGCCAGCAGTGGACAGGGCAACTATGGCTACACCTTC.

The V gene is TRBV5-1, the J gene TRBJ2-2, with D possibly being TRBD1 or TRBD2 (6 bases each). This CDR3 is 14 amino acids long. In germline, CDR1 is SGHRS, CDR2 YFSETQ. V was shortened by 5 bases and J by 3 bases, with 11 bases between the two germline ends. The CDR3 DNA reads as TGCGCCAGCAGTGGGGGGCTTTACACCGGGGAGCTGTTTTTT. It is translated as CASSGGLYTGELFF.

The genes are TRBV2 and TRBJ2-7; no definite D call. CDR3 length equals 11 residues. CDR1 SNHLY and CDR2 FYNNEI come from the germline V gene. The V end was cut by 7 bases, the J end by 2 bases, with 6 bases between. The CDR3 protein is CASTEAYEQYF. The DNA for the CDR3 is TGTGCCAGCACCGAAGCCTACGAGCAGTACTTC.

This clone has a handful of counts. V is TRBV30 and J is TRBJ1-5; TRBD1 agrees at 7 bases. CDR3 length: 15 amino acids. With 2 bases clipped from V and 2 bases from J, the junction kept 6 bases outside the gene matches. Germline values: CDR1 GTSNPN, CDR2 SVGIG (reference sequence). CDR3 amino acids: CAWSRRTGGNQPQHF. The CDR3 nucleotides read TGTGCCTGGAGTAGAAGGACAGGAGGCAATCAGCCCCAGCATTTT.

The V gene is TRBV5-1, the J gene TRBJ2-2; possibly TRBD1 for D (7 bases). Germline V CDR1 and CDR2: SGHRS, YFSETQ. There are 12 residues in the CDR3. The V and J ends lost 7 bases and 6 bases respectively, with 10 bases between them. CDR3: CASQGGAGELFF. In DNA, the CDR3 is TGCGCCAGCCAGGGGGGAGCCGGGGAGCTGTTTTTT.

V gene TRBV30 combines with J gene TRBJ2-7, with TRBD1 matching over 7 bases. V trimming: 6 bases; J trimming: 2 bases; junction bases outside the gene matches: 1. The CDR3 totals 11 residues. Looked up from germline, CDR1 is GTSNPN and CDR2 is SVGIG (reference sequence). The CDR3 sequence is CACTGAYEQYF. The CDR3, as DNA: TGTGCCTGCACAGGGGCCTACGAGCAGTACTTC.

V gene TRBV6-6 combines with J gene TRBJ2-3; a weak D match, TRBD2 (6 bases). CDR3 length: 12 amino acids. Germline CDR1 MNHNY, CDR2 SVGAGI (reference sequence). V lost 5 bases and J 12 bases, leaving 15 bases between the germline ends. The CDR3 DNA sequence: TGTGCCAGCAGTCCGACTAGTCCGCATCAGTATTTT. Encoded protein: CASSPTSPHQYF.

This rearrangement joins TRBV6-6 to TRBJ2-7; perhaps TRBD1 as D (6 bases). Trimming removed 2 bases from V and 4 bases from J, with 15 bases in between. The germline CDR1 and CDR2 sequences are MNHNY and SVGAGI (reference sequence). This CDR3 is 15 amino acids long. The CDR3 DNA reads as TGTGCCAGCAGTTACGAGGGGGTTCCAGGGTACGAGCAGTACTTC. This gives the protein CASSYEGVPGYEQYF.

The chain combines TRBV27 with TRBJ2-7; possible D gene TRBD1, 5 bases. The V end was cut by 5 bases, the J end by 4 bases, with 9 bases between. The CDR3 is 12 amino acids. Germline V gene lookup returns CDR1 MNHEY and CDR2 SMNVEV (reference sequence). This CDR3 reads CASSPGQYEQYF. The CDR3 DNA follows: TGTGCCAGCAGTCCTGGACAATACGAGCAGTACTTC.

DNA of the CDR3: TGTGCCAGCAGCGTCACCTTAACAGGCAATGAGCAGTTCTTC. Its translation is CASSVTLTGNEQFF. V is TRBV5-5 and J is TRBJ2-1, with D possibly being TRBD1 (5 bases). Germline CDR1 reads SGHKS; CDR2 reads YYEKEE (reference sequence). The CDR3 has 14 residues. Deletions cut 4 bases from V and 6 bases from J, with 14 bases between.

The chain is built from TRBV6-5 and TRBJ2-1; D is unresolved. Germline V gene sequence: CDR1 MNHEY, CDR2 SVGAGI. V lost 0 bases, J lost 8 bases, and 11 bases lay in between. The CDR3 spans 14 residues. The CDR3 DNA is TGTGCCAGCAGTTACTCAGTAGCTGGGCATGAGCAGTTCTTC. Translation gives CASSYSVAGHEQFF.

This chain links TRBV6-5 with TRBJ1-6, with D hard to call. The CDR3 runs 15 residues. Germline CDR1 reads MNHEY; CDR2 reads SVGAGI. The V end was cut by 6 bases, the J end by 0 bases, with 9 bases between. The CDR3 loop is CASRATSSYNSPLHF. Here the CDR3 DNA reads TGTGCCAGCAGAGCAACGAGCTCCTATAATTCACCCCTCCACTTT.

V is TRBV5-1 and J is TRBJ2-5, with 11 bases that match TRBD1. Germline CDR1 reads SGHRS; CDR2 reads YFSETQ. After removal of 4 bases from V and 2 bases from J, the junction contained 4 bases not matched to a gene. The CDR3 is made up of 15 amino acids. CDR3 in amino acids: CASSRGTGGQETQYF. The CDR3, as DNA: TGCGCCAGCAGCCGAGGGACAGGGGGACAAGAGACCCAGTACTTC.

The rearrangement joins TRBV6-1 to TRBJ2-7; D gene unclear. Germline V gives CDR1 MNHNS, CDR2 SASEGT. There are 11 residues in the CDR3. V was pared by 6 bases and J by 3 bases, with 6 bases between. The CDR3 reads CASSNNYEQYF. The CDR3 DNA sequence: TGTGCCAGCAGCAATAACTACGAGCAGTACTTC.